Each of the 8 T cell receptor beta chains below was sequenced from the same sample in a study of Graves' ophthalmopathy and Graves' hyperthyroidism. Amplification targeted the TCR beta CDR3 regions, with RNA transcripts as the source material. The first round was an RT-PCR with HTBI primers, and the second round was a multiplex PCR. TCRdb re-analysed the multiplex PCR reads in MiXCR, keeping a single row per CDR3 protein. The repertoire holds approximately 540,000 distinct CDR3 sequences, with 35% to 40% as singletons. The specimen sequenced was peripheral blood or thyroid tissue (not recorded which). All receptors derive from an adult man with Graves' hyperthyroidism.

This clonotype was seen a handful of times. The chain combines TRBV6-1 with TRBJ1-2; TRBD1 might be the D (5 bases). V was clipped by 5 bases and J by 4 bases, with 14 bases between them. This CDR3 spans 14 amino acids. CDR1 MNHNS and CDR2 SASEGT come from the germline V gene. This chain's CDR3 is CASSFRGSSYGYTF. In DNA, the CDR3 is TGTGCCAGCAGTTTCCGGGGCAGCTCCTATGGCTACACCTTC.

The V and J genes are TRBV28 and TRBJ2-7, with TRBD1 matching 11 bases. V shed 3 bases, J shed 5 bases, and the junction held 9 bases outside the gene matches. Germline lookup yields CDR1 MDHEN and CDR2 SYDVKM. CDR3 length: 16 amino acids. CDR3 bases: TGTGCCAGCAGTTTGATTTGGACAGGGGGCAAGAACGAGCAGTACTTC. Translated: CASSLIWTGGKNEQYF.

Concerning this clonotype: A clone one base away is much larger, so this may be a read error. The chain links TRBV5-5 to TRBJ1-4; possible D gene TRBD1, 6 bases. The CDR3 has 16 residues. Germline values: CDR1 SGHKS, CDR2 YYEKEE (reference sequence). CDR3 sequence (DNA): TGTGCCAGCAGCTTGAGACCGGGACAAGTTAATGGAAAACTGTTTTTT. This gives the protein CASSLRPGQVNGKLFF.

This sequence joins TRBV20-1 and TRBJ2-5; maybe TRBD1 (5 bases). The CDR3 has 16 residues. V was clipped by 5 bases and J by 1 base, with 20 bases between them. Per germline, CDR1 DFQATT and CDR2 SNEGSKA (reference sequence). CDR3 in amino acids: CSAPTGSFRGQETQYF. The CDR3 DNA reads TGCAGTGCTCCTACGGGCTCGTTTAGGGGCCAAGAGACCCAGTACTTC.

This clonotype appeared many times. The chain carries TRBV10-3 and TRBJ2-7, with D tentatively TRBD2 (6 bases). CDR3 length: 13 amino acids. Trimming shortened V by 2 bases and J by 4 bases, and 9 bases separated the two germline ends. The germline CDR1 and CDR2 sequences are ENHRY and SYGVKD. The CDR3 nucleotides read TGTGCCATCAGTGAGGGAGGGAGTTACGAGCAGTACTTC. This gives the protein CAISEGGSYEQYF.

This clonotype came up a few times. This sequence joins TRBV28 and TRBJ1-2; the D gene is possibly TRBD1 (5 bases). CDR1 is MDHEN, CDR2 SYDVKM, per germline. V shed 2 bases and J shed 3 bases, with 10 bases lying between them. This CDR3 region has 14 residues. The CDR3: CASSLTQGYYGYTF. In DNA, the CDR3 is TGTGCCAGCAGTTTAACCCAGGGCTACTATGGCTACACCTTC.

The chain couples TRBV9 to TRBJ2-2, with D unresolved. The CDR3 spans 15 residues. Trimming left V 4 bases short and J 3 bases short, with 13 bases between. Germline values: CDR1 SGDLS, CDR2 YYNGEE. Here the CDR3 reads CASSLLSTYTGELFF. The CDR3 DNA reads TGTGCCAGCAGCCTTCTGAGTACCTACACCGGGGAGCTGTTTTTT.

This chain uses TRBV7-2 with TRBJ2-7; D is possibly TRBD1 or TRBD2 (5 bases each). The CDR3 spans 16 residues. Deletions cut 5 bases from V and 2 bases from J, with 19 bases between. CDR1 and CDR2 from the germline V gene are SGHTA and FQGNSA. CDR3 nucleotides: TGTGCCAGCAGCCGTGCGATCGGGACCCAGCCCTACGAGCAGTACTTC. This sequence encodes CASSRAIGTQPYEQYF.